The present TCR beta chain was sequenced within a study of OX40 agonist ivuxolimab in advanced cancers. Findings and caveats of the study: In general, CD8+ T cells held more expanded clones than CD4+ did, on average.

Generated by immunoSEQ multiplex PCR, the TCRdb table keeps only in-frame clones and is missing some. The table shows tens of thousands of clones, with about 89% occurring only once. Comment on this clone: Its antigen is not identified.

In germline, CDR1 is LNHDA, CDR2 SQIVND (reference sequence). The CDR3 consists of 12 residues. The V and J ends lost 3 bases and 9 bases respectively, with 6 bases between them. This TCR was recovered from an adult with an advanced solid tumor such as melanoma, head and neck, liver or kidney cancer. This sequence joins TRBV19 and TRBJ1-6; tentative D call: TRBD1 (6 bases). The material sequenced was CD4+ or CD8+ T cells sorted from blood, taken in a trial of the OX40 agonist ivuxolimab. CDR3 nucleotides: TGTGCCAGTAGTATGGGGGCTTCACCCCTCCACTTT. It encodes CASSMGASPLHF.